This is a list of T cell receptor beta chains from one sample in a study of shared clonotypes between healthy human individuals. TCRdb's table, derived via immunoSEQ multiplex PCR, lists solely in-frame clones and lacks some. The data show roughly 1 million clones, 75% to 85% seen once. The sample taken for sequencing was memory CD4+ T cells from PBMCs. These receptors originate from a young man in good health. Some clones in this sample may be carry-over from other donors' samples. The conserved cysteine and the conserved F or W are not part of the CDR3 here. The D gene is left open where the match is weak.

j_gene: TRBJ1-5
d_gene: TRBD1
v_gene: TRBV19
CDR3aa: ASSIAGQGRQPQH

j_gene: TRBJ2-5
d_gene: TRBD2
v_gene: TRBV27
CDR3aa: ASSLLAGYQETQY

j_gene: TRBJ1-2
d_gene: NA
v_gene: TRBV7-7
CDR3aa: ASSPLDSSRDGYT

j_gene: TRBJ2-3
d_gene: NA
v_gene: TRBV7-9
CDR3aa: ASSLGLSTDTQY

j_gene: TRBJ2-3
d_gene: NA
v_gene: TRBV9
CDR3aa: ASSLVGGADTQY

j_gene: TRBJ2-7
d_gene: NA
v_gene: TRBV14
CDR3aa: ASSKITPTGYEQY

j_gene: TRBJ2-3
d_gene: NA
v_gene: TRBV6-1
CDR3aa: ASNPKGHTDTQY

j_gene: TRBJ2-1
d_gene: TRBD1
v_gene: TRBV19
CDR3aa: ASNLQGVHNEQF

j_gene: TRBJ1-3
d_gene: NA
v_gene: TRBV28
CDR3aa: ASSLWGADGNTIY

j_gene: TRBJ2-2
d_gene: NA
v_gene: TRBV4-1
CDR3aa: ASSQVFGGDTGELF

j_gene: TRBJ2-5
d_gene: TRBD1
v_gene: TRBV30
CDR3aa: AWSGDRGGETQY

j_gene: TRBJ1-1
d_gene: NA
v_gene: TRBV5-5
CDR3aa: ASSFPANTEAF

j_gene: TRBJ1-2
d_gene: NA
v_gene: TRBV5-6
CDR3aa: ASSSRSYGYT

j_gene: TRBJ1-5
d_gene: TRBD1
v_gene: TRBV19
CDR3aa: ASSIGGTGNQPQH

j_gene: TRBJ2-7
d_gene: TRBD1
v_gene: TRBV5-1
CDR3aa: ASSPRTGPSYEQY

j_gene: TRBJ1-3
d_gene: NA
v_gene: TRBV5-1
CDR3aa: ASSGGFSSGNTIY

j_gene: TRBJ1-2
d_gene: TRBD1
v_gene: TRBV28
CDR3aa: ASSSLTGSTFGGYT

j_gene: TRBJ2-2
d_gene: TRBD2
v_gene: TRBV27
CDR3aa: ASRGAGRLTGELF

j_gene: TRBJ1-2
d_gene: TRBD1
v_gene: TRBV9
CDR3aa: ASSVDPGTGGHGYT

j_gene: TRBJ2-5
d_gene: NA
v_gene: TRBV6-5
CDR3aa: ASSYPGAETQY

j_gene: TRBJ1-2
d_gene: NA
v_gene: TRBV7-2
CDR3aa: ASSLGGYAYGYT

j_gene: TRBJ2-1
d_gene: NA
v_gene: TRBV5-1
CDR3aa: ASSFQWNEQF

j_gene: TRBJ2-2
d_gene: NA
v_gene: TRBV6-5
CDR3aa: ASSYTGYTGELF